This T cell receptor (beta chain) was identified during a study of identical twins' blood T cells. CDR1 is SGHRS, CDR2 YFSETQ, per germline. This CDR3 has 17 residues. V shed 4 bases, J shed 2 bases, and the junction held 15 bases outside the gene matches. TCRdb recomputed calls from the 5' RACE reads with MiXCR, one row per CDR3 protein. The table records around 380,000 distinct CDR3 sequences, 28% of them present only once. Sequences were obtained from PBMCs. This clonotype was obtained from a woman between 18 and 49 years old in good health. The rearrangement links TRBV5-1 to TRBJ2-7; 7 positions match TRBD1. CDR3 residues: CASSPGIDRQGAYEQYF. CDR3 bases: TGCGCCAGCAGCCCGGGGATCGATAGACAGGGCGCCTACGAGCAGTACTTC. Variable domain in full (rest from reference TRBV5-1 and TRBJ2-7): KAGVTQTPRYLIKTRGQQVTLSCSPISGHRSVSWYQQTPGQGLQFLFEYFSETQRNKGNFPGRFSGRQFSNSRSEMNVSTLELGDSALYLCASSPGIDRQGAYEQYFGPGTRLTVT.